This is a list of T cell receptor beta chains from one sample in a study of blood T cell repertoires in COVID-19. Libraries were prepared by immunoSEQ multiplex PCR; TCRdb keeps only in-frame clonotypes and omits some of them. The data contain some 250,000 clones, about 88% of them singletons. Sequencing was carried out using peripheral blood. These receptors all stem from a woman in her 40s who had recovered from COVID-19. CDR3s include the opening cysteine and the closing phenylalanine or tryptophan. D genes are given only for firm matches. Part of the rows lack a size; the others show once, few, many or a class for expanded clones.

NA NA TRBJ1-5 TRBV24-1 13 TGTGCCACCAGTGTGGGGGGGAGCCTCCCCCAGCATTTT CATSVGGSLPQHF
TRBD2 NA TRBJ2-5 TRBV23-1 19 TGCGCCAGCAGTCAACCCCGGGCCTATAGCGGGAAGGGGGAAGAGACCCAGTACTTC CASSQPRAYSGKGEETQYF
TRBD2 NA TRBJ2-5 TRBV4-2 16 TGTGCCAGCAGCCAAGGGGGTAGCGGGAGAGGGGAGACCCAGTACTTC CASSQGGSGRGETQYF
NA NA TRBJ1-4 TRBV4-1 15 TGCGCCAGCACCCCTAGCCGGGGGGCTAATGAAAAACTGTTTTTT CASTPSRGANEKLFF
NA NA TRBJ1-1 TRBV4-2 10 TGTGCCAGCAGCCAAGACAAAACTTTCTTT CASSQDKTFF
NA NA TRBJ2-2 TRBV6-1 12 TGTGCCAGCAGTGATGGCCCCGGGGAGCTGTTTTTT CASSDGPGELFF
TRBD2 NA TRBJ2-5 TRBV5-6 15 TGTGCCAGCAGCTTGTACCCGGGAGGGGGGGAGACCCAGTACTTC CASSLYPGGGETQYF
NA NA TRBJ1-6 TRBV18 16 TGTGCCAGCTCACCATTCGACACGTCGCTCGATTCACCCCTCCACTTT CASSPFDTSLDSPLHF
TRBD2 NA TRBJ2-1 TRBV13 15 TGTGCCAGCAGCTTAGGTTCTAGCGGGAGGTTTGAGCAGTTCTTC CASSLGSSGRFEQFF
NA NA TRBJ1-2 TRBV5-8 15 TGTGCCAGCAGCTGGGGGGAGAGAACTAACTATGGCTACACCTTC CASSWGERTNYGYTF
NA NA TRBJ2-3 TRBV6-5 15 TGTGCCAGCAGTAGTAGCGGAGGGAGCACAGATACGCAGTATTTT CASSSSGGSTDTQYF
TRBD2 NA TRBJ2-7 TRBV10-3 19 TGTGCCATCAGTGATTTGGGGGGGACTAGCGGCTTAAGCTCCTACGAGCAGTACTTC CAISDLGGTSGLSSYEQYF
NA NA TRBJ1-1 TRBV9 13 TGTGCCAGCAGCGTAGGGGGGACAAGGGAAGCTTTCTTT CASSVGGTREAFF
TRBD1 NA TRBJ1-2 TRBV20-1 9 TGCAGTGCCAGGGACAGGGGCGCCTTC CSARDRGAF
NA NA TRBJ1-2 TRBV7-2 18 TGTGCCAGCAGCTTAGGGGTTGGTGGGGGCGGAAGGTACTTTGGCTACACCTTC CASSLGVGGGGRYFGYTF
NA NA TRBJ2-1 TRBV9 15 TGTGCCAGCAGCGTAGTGGGGGACTCCCACAATGAGCAGTTCTTC CASSVVGDSHNEQFF
TRBD2 NA TRBJ2-1 TRBV9 16 TGTGCCAGCACCGCCGGACCGGGACTAGCGGGAGGTGAGCAGTTCTTC CASTAGPGLAGGEQFF
TRBD2 NA TRBJ2-1 TRBV7-2 17 TGTGCCAGCAGCTTAGCGGGACTAGCGGGAGGGATCAATGAGCAGTTCTTC CASSLAGLAGGINEQFF
TRBD2 NA TRBJ2-1 TRBV7-2 15 TGTGCCAGCAGCTTAGAGGCGGGAGCGGGTAATGAGCAGTTCTTC CASSLEAGAGNEQFF
NA NA TRBJ1-3 TRBV29-1 15 TGCAGCGCCAGAACAGGGACGGTGGCTGGAAACACCATATATTTT CSARTGTVAGNTIYF
NA once TRBJ1-5 TRBV5-4 16 TGTGCCAGCAGCTTGGAGGGAGGGAGTAGCAATCAGCCCCAGCATTTT CASSLEGGSSNQPQHF
TRBD2 NA TRBJ2-7 TRBV5-1 16 TGCGCCAGCAGTAGTAGCGGGGGAAGGAGCTCCTACGAGCAGTACTTC CASSSSGGRSSYEQYF
NA NA TRBJ2-1 TRBV9 16 TGTGCCAGCAGCCCAGGGGGCGGGAGGGCCGTGGATGAGCAGTTCTTC CASSPGGGRAVDEQFF
NA NA TRBJ1-2 TRBV7-6 16 TGTGCCAGCAGCCCCGCAGGTGGTTGGGGCAACTATGGCTACACCTTC CASSPAGGWGNYGYTF
TRBD2 NA TRBJ2-1 TRBV7-9 17 TGTGCCAGCAGCTTAGGAGGGACTAGCGGCCCCTACAATGAGCAGTTCTTC CASSLGGTSGPYNEQFF
TRBD1 NA TRBJ2-1 TRBV5-1 15 TGCGCCAGCAGGCTGACAGGGGACTCCTACAATGAGCAGTTCTTC CASRLTGDSYNEQFF
NA NA TRBJ1-2 TRBV19 13 TGTGCCAGTAGCATACGGGGGGTCTATGGCTACACCTTC CASSIRGVYGYTF
NA NA TRBJ2-3 TRBV7-9 12 TGTGCCAGCAGCTTAGTCTCAGATACGCAGTATTTT CASSLVSDTQYF
NA NA TRBJ1-1 TRBV19 12 TGTGCCAGCACCCAGGGGCCCACTGAAGCTTTCTTT CASTQGPTEAFF
NA NA TRBJ1-5 TRBV6-5 15 TGTGCCAGCACCCAAGGGGGGGGAGTGGGTCAGCCCCAGCATTTT CASTQGGGVGQPQHF